This T cell receptor beta chain was sequenced for a study of beta chain features in type 1 diabetes. Overall study context: Across the samples, 90 million to 120 million sorted cells were examined in total.

Sequenced material consisted of expressed TCRB transcripts (all of the isolated RNA was reverse transcribed). Approximately 3.6 million reads per sample were averaged for naive, central memory and regulatory samples. Clones were sequenced by immunoSEQ multiplex PCR, and TCRdb holds only the in-frame ones, with some missing. The sample has over 150,000 clones, approximately 13% seen once; the top ten hold less than 0.7%. Every donor had blood drawn once into heparin, approximately 120 mL on average. Sorting that relied on CD45RO/CCR7/CD25/CD127/CD95/CD27 yielded CD4+ naive, central memory, regulatory and stem cell-like memory cells. Sequenced: central memory CD4+ T cells from blood. This receptor was obtained from a woman younger than 30 in good health.

CDR3 coding DNA: TGTGCCGGCCGAGGGGGTACTGGCTCTGGGGCCAACGTCCTGACTTTC. Protein: CAGRGGTGSGANVLTF. The chain links TRBV2 to TRBJ2-6, with a possible D match to TRBD1 (6 bases). Germline V gives CDR1 SNHLY, CDR2 FYNNEI. With 11 bases removed from V and 0 bases from J, the gap between germline ends came to 17 bases. This CDR3 comprises 16 residues. The full variable domain, completed using reference TRBV2 and TRBJ2-6, is EPEVTQTPSHQVTQMGQEVILRCVPISNHLYFYWYRQILGQKVEFLVSFYNNEISEKSEIFDDQFSVERPDGSNFTLKIRSTKLEDSAMYFCAGRGGTGSGANVLTFGAGSRLTVL.